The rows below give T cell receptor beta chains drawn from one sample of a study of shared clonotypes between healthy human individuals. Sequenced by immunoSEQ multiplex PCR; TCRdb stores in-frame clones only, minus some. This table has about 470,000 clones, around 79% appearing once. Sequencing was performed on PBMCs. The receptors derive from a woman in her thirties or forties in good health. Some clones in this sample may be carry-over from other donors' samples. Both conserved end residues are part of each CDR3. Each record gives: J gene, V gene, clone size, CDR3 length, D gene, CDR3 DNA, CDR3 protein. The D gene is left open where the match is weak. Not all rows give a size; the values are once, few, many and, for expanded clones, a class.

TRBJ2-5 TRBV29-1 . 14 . TGCAGCGTTGACGGATCCTACTCGGGAGAGACCCAGTACTTC CSVDGSYSGETQYF
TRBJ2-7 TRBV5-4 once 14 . TGTGCCAGCAGCTTGAACGGACAGTATTACGAGCAGTACTTC CASSLNGQYYEQYF
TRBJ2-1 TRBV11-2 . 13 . TGTGCCAGCAGCTGGTCGAGAGACAATGAGCAGTTCTTC CASSWSRDNEQFF
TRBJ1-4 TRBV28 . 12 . TGTGCCAGCAGTCCCCATAATGAAAAACTGTTTTTT CASSPHNEKLFF
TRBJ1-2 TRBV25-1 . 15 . TGTGCCAGCAGTGACCTTCCGACCGATCACAGCGGCTACACCTTC CASSDLPTDHSGYTF
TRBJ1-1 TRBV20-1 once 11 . TGCAGTGCTAGGGTTCGGACTGAAGCTTTCTTT CSARVRTEAFF
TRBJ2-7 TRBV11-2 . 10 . TGTGCCAGCAGCTTGGACGAGCAGTACTTC CASSLDEQYF
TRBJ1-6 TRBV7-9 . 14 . TGTGCCAGCAGCTTAAATACTCGAGGTTCACCCCTCCACTTT CASSLNTRGSPLHF
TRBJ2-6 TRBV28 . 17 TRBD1 TGTGCCAGCAGTTTACCAAAGACAGGGGTCGGGGCCAACGTCCTGACTTTC CASSLPKTGVGANVLTF
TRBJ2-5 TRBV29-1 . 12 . TGCAGCGTGGAGGGCGGAGGAGAGACCCAGTACTTC CSVEGGGETQYF
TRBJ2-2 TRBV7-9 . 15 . TGTGCCAGCAGCTTAGGACTAGGATTCACCGGGGAGCTGTTTTTT CASSLGLGFTGELFF
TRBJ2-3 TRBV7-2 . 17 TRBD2 TGTGCCAGCAGCCGAGCCTCTAGCGGGAGGGCCCGGGATACGCAGTATTTT CASSRASSGRARDTQYF